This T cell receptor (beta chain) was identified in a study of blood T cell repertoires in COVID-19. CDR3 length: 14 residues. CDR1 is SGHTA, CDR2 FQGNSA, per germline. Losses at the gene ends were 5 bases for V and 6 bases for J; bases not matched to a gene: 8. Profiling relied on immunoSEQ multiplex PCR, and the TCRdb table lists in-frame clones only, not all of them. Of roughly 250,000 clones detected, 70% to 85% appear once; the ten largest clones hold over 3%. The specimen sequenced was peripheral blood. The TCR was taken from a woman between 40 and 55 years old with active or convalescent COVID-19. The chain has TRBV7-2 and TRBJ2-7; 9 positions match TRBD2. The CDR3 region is CASSRNSGGFEQYF. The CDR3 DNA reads TGTGCCAGCAGCCGCAACAGCGGGGGGTTCGAGCAGTACTTC.